Presented here are 3 T cell receptor beta chains from one specimen sequenced in a study of T-cell reconstitution after alpha-beta-depleted transplantation in children. As it was prepared, the TCRbeta library received unique molecular identifiers. MiXCR, run by TCRdb on the PCR reads, gives a single entry per CDR3 protein. This table holds around 370,000 distinct CDR3 sequences, around 16% found once. Sequences were derived from PBMCs, mostly from graft donor cells, sampled 360 days after TCRalphabeta/CD19-depleted stem cell transplant. All receptors derive from a male patient between 2 and 10 years old who had a stem cell transplant for acute lymphoblastic leukemia, so the T cells may come from the graft donor.

The chain carries TRBV3-1 and TRBJ2-1, with 8 bases aligning to TRBD2. V gave up 2 bases and J gave up 2 bases; unmatched junction bases: 11. The CDR3 extends over 18 amino acids. Germline values: CDR1 LGHDT, CDR2 YNNKEL (reference sequence). DNA for the CDR3: TGTGCCAGCAGCCAATATGTCGTCGGGGGGGTGGCCTACAATGAGCAGTTCTTC. Its translation: CASSQYVVGGVAYNEQFF.

This clonotype showed up many times. This sequence joins TRBV5-1 and TRBJ2-7; 9 bases match TRBD1. The CDR3 sequence is 16 residues long. Losses at the gene ends were 4 bases for V and 1 base for J; bases not matched to a gene: 9. Germline lookup yields CDR1 SGHRS and CDR2 YFSETQ. This CDR3 reads CASSGGQGGVSYEQYF. The CDR3 DNA follows: TGCGCCAGCAGCGGGGGACAGGGCGGAGTGTCCTACGAGCAGTACTTC.

The sample holds a few counts of this clonotype. This chain uses TRBV18 with TRBJ2-3; D is unresolved. The CDR3 has 13 residues. CDR1 KGHSH and CDR2 LQKENI come from the germline V gene. The V gene lost 2 bases and the J gene lost 4 bases, with 7 bases spanning the gap. This CDR3 is CASSPRSPDTQYF. In DNA, the CDR3 is TGTGCCAGCTCACCAAGGAGCCCAGATACGCAGTATTTT. Full variable domain (remainder filled in from reference TRBV18 and TRBJ2-3): NAGVMQNPRHLVRRRGQEARLRCSPMKGHSHVYWYRQLPEEGLKFMVYLQKENIIDESGMPKERFSAEFPKEGPSILRIQQVVRGDSAAYFCASSPRSPDTQYFGPGTRLTVL.